This T cell receptor (beta chain) was observed in a study of T-cell reconstitution after alpha-beta-depleted transplantation in children. The CDR3 has 19 residues. Germline V gene data show CDR1 as SGHAT and CDR2 as FQDESV (reference sequence). V shed 3 bases and J shed 7 bases, with 28 bases lying between them. Preparation of the TCRbeta library was carried out with unique molecular identifiers. MiXCR, applied by TCRdb to the PCR reads, yields one record per CDR3 protein. Here the sample spans about 500,000 distinct CDR3 sequences, about 31% being singletons. Sample: PBMCs from the stem cell graft donor, taken from the stem cell graft. V gene TRBV11-1 combines with J gene TRBJ1-5, with D maybe TRBD1 (6 bases). The sequence derives from a human donor who donated a stem cell graft to a child with aplastic anemia. The CDR3 sequence is CASSFSPWSSAGVDQPQHF. CDR3 nucleotides: TGTGCCAGCAGCTTCAGCCCGTGGTCGAGCGCAGGGGTCGACCAGCCCCAGCATTTT.